The 14 T cell receptor beta chains in this list originate from one sample, sequenced in a study of T cell changes during pregnancy in multiple sclerosis (dated by TCRdb to about 2019). Library prep was done by the immunoSEQ multiplex PCR assay. TCRdb mirrors the immuneACCESS table, restricted to in-frame sequences. Some clones are absent from its copies; in checked studies, under half trace to an unresolved V gene, and the reason for the others is unknown. Recorded for this sample are some 70,000 clones; just over 90% of them occurred a single time. Jointly, the top ten make up approximately 1.5% of the sample. The sequencing here drew on peripheral blood, taken in the third trimester of pregnancy. Receptor source: a female donor with multiple sclerosis, enrolled in a pregnancy study.

The chain has TRBV19 and TRBJ2-7; possibly TRBD1 for D (5 bases). Germline CDR1 LNHDA, CDR2 SQIVND (reference sequence). This CDR3 is built from 14 residues. Trimming removed 3 bases at V and 3 bases at J, with 12 bases between. CDR3 region: CASSIRHGHYEQYF. CDR3 nucleotide sequence: TGTGCCAGTAGTATCCGGCACGGACACTACGAGCAGTACTTC.

The CDR3 DNA is TGCAGCGTTGATGATCGGGGGGACTCCTACGAGCAGTACTTC. It is translated as CSVDDRGDSYEQYF. The chain uses TRBV29-1 and TRBJ2-7; 7 bases agree with TRBD2. Germline values: CDR1 SQVTM, CDR2 ANQGSEA. This CDR3 has 14 amino acids. V lost 3 bases and J lost 0; bases outside the gene matches: 5.

This clone was seen just once. The J gene is TRBJ2-2, the V gene TRBV9, with TRBD2 identical over 9 bases. V shed 1 base and J 6 bases; nucleotides not matched to a gene: 4. The CDR3 contains 15 residues. Germline V gives CDR1 SGDLS, CDR2 YYNGEE. The CDR3 region is CASSVKAGGAGELFF. CDR3 sequence (DNA): TGTGCCAGCAGCGTAAAGGCGGGAGGGGCCGGGGAGCTGTTTTTT. Full variable domain (rest looked up from reference TRBV9 and TRBJ2-2): DSGVTQTPKHLITATGQRVTLRCSPRSGDLSVYWYQQSLDQGLQFLIQYYNGEERAKGNILERFSAQQFPDLHSELNLSSLELGDSALYFCASSVKAGGAGELFFGEGSRLTVL.

The rearrangement uses TRBV2 and TRBJ1-1; D ambiguous. V dropped 6 bases and J dropped 1 base, with 9 bases sitting between them. This CDR3 spans 13 amino acids. Germline V lookup: CDR1 SNHLY, CDR2 FYNNEI. The CDR3 sequence: CASRAEGNTEAFF. Here the CDR3 DNA reads TGTGCCAGCAGGGCGGAAGGGAACACTGAAGCTTTCTTT.

This rearrangement joins TRBV4-3 to TRBJ2-3; the match to TRBD2 covers 10 bases. V dropped 0 bases and J dropped 6; count of bases not matched to a gene: 9. The CDR3 loop spans 17 amino acids. Germline lookup yields CDR1 LGHNA and CDR2 YSLEER. DNA for the CDR3: TGCGCCAGCAGCCAAGAAGTAGCTAGCGGGGGTGCTGATACGCAGTATTTT. Protein: CASSQEVASGGADTQYF.

The rearrangement uses TRBV18 and TRBJ2-7; D is unclear. V lost 5 bases and J lost 1, with 6 bases in between. CDR1 and CDR2 from the germline V gene are KGHSH and LQKENI. The CDR3 has 12 amino acids. CDR3 region: CASSSSSYEQYF. The CDR3 DNA sequence: TGTGCCAGCTCATCTTCTTCCTACGAGCAGTACTTC. The full variable domain, with the rest looked up from reference TRBV18 and TRBJ2-7, is NAGVMQNPRHLVRRRGQEARLRCSPMKGHSHVYWYRQLPEEGLKFMVYLQKENIIDESGMPKERFSAEFPKEGPSILRIQQVVRGDSAAYFCASSSSSYEQYFGPGTRLTVT.

The chain combines TRBV6-5 with TRBJ2-5; 10 positions match TRBD2. Germline V gene data show CDR1 as MNHEY and CDR2 as SVGAGI. The CDR3 length is 15 residues. V shed 4 bases, J shed 2 bases, and the junction held 4 bases outside the gene matches. CDR3 nucleotides: TGTGCCAGCAGTTCTGTAGCGGGGGGACAAGAGACCCAGTACTTC. Translated, it gives CASSSVAGGQETQYF.

The CDR3 reads CASSSGQGNTIYF. In DNA, the CDR3 is TGCGCCAGCAGCTCGGGACAGGGAAACACCATATATTTT. V gene TRBV5-1 combines with J gene TRBJ1-3; TRBD1 aligns across 7 bases. The CDR3 has 13 residues. CDR1 and CDR2 from the germline V gene are SGHRS and YFSETQ. With 3 bases clipped from V and 4 bases from J, the junction kept 1 base outside the gene matches. The full variable domain, rest sourced from reference TRBV5-1 and TRBJ1-3, is KAGVTQTPRYLIKTRGQQVTLSCSPISGHRSVSWYQQTPGQGLQFLFEYFSETQRNKGNFPGRFSGRQFSNSRSEMNVSTLELGDSALYLCASSSGQGNTIYFGEGSWLTVV.

The chain employs TRBV4-2 and TRBJ2-7; TRBD2 matches 10 bases. Germline V gives CDR1 LGHNA, CDR2 YNFKEQ. V lost 0 bases to trimming and J lost 2 bases; unmatched junction nucleotides: 7. The CDR3 is 17 residues long. The CDR3 DNA reads TGTGCCAGCAGCCAAGAGGGGGCTCTAGCGGGAGCCTACGAGCAGTACTTC. This encodes CASSQEGALAGAYEQYF.

The chain recombines TRBV30 with TRBJ2-3; no clear D. V was trimmed by 3 bases and J by 2 bases, leaving 6 bases between them. Germline V gene sequence: CDR1 GTSNPN, CDR2 SVGIG (reference sequence). The CDR3 sequence is 12 residues long. CDR3 sequence: CAWSLPTDTQYF. CDR3 DNA: TGTGCCTGGAGCCTACCCACAGATACGCAGTATTTT.

The chain combines TRBV2 with TRBJ2-1; D ambiguous. CDR3 size: 13 residues. Looked up from germline, CDR1 is SNHLY and CDR2 is FYNNEI. Deletions cut 7 bases from V and 0 bases from J, with 7 bases between. The CDR3 DNA reads as TGTGCCAGCAAGAAGAGCTCCTACAATGAGCAGTTCTTC. This gives the protein CASKKSSYNEQFF.

This sequence joins TRBV7-9 and TRBJ1-5; D not certain. Germline-derived CDR1 and CDR2 are SEHNR and FQNEAQ (reference sequence). V lost 0 bases to trimming and J lost 3 bases, with 12 bases between them. CDR3 length: 16 amino acids. For the CDR3, the DNA is TGTGCCAGCAGCTTAGCGTCTCGACTCCACAATCAGCCCCAGCATTTT. It specifies CASSLASRLHNQPQHF.

This chain links TRBV19 with TRBJ1-5; possibly TRBD1 for D (6 bases). The ends were cut back, 0 bases at V and 3 bases at J, with 15 bases in the middle. Germline V gene lookup returns CDR1 LNHDA and CDR2 SQIVND (reference sequence). The CDR3 is made up of 17 amino acids. Here the CDR3 reads CASSIDTGTYNNQPQHF. Written as DNA, the CDR3 is TGTGCCAGTAGTATAGATACCGGGACATACAACAATCAGCCCCAGCATTTT.

In this sample, this clone is medium-sized (0.01 to 0.1%). V gene TRBV6-1 combines with J gene TRBJ1-2; no reliable D call. This CDR3 is built from 14 residues. The V and J ends lost 1 base and 4 bases respectively, with 10 bases between them. CDR1 and CDR2 from the germline V gene are MNHNS and SASEGT. CDR3 protein: CASSEGPETYGYTF. The CDR3 DNA reads as TGTGCCAGCAGTGAAGGGCCGGAGACCTATGGCTACACCTTC.